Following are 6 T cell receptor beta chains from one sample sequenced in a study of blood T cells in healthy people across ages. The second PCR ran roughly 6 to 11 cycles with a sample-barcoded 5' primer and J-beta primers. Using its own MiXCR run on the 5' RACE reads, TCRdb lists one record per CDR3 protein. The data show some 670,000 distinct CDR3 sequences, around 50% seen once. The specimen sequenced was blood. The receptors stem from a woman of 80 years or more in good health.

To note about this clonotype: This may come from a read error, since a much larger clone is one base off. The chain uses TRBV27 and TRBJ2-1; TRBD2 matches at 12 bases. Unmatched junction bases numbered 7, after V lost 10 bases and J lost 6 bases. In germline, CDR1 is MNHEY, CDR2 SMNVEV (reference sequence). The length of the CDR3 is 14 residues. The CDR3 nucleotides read TGTGCCATCAGGGCGGGACTAGCGGGCAATGAGCAGTTCTTC. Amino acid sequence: CAIRAGLAGNEQFF.

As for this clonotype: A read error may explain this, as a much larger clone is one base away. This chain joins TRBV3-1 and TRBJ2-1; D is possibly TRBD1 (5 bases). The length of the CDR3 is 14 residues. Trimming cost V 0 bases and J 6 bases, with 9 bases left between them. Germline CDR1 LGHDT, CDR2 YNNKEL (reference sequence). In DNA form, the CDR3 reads TGTGCCAGCAGCCAAGAGGGGCTGTCCAATGAGCAGTTCTTC. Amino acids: CASSQEGLSNEQFF.

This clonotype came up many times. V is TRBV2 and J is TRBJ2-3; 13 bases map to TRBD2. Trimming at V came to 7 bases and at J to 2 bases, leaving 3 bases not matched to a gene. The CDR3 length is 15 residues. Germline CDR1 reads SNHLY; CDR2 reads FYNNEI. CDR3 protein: CASTLAGGSTDTQYF. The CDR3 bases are TGTGCCAGCACACTAGCGGGAGGGTCCACAGATACGCAGTATTTT.

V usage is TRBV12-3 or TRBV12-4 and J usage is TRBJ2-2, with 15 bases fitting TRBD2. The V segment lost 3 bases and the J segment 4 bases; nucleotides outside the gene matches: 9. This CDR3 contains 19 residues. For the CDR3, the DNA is TGTGCCAGCAGTTTTTGGACTAGCGGGAGGGGGGTCACCACCGGGGAGCTGTTTTTT. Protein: CASSFWTSGRGVTTGELFF.

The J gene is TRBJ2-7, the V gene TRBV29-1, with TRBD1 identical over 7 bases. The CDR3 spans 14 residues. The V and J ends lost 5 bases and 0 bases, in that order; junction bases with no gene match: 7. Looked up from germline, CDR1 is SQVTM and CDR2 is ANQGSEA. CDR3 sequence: CSVHLDRASYEQYF. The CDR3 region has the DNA TGCAGCGTTCACCTCGACAGGGCCTCCTACGAGCAGTACTTC.

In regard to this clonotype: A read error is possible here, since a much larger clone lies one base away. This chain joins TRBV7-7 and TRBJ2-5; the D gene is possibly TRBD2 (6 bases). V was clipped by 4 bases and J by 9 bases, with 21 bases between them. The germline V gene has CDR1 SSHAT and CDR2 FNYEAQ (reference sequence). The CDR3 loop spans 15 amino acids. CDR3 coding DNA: TGTGCCAGCAGCTCCGGGAGTTCTCTCATGGAGGCCCAGTACTTC. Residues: CASSSGSSLMEAQYF.